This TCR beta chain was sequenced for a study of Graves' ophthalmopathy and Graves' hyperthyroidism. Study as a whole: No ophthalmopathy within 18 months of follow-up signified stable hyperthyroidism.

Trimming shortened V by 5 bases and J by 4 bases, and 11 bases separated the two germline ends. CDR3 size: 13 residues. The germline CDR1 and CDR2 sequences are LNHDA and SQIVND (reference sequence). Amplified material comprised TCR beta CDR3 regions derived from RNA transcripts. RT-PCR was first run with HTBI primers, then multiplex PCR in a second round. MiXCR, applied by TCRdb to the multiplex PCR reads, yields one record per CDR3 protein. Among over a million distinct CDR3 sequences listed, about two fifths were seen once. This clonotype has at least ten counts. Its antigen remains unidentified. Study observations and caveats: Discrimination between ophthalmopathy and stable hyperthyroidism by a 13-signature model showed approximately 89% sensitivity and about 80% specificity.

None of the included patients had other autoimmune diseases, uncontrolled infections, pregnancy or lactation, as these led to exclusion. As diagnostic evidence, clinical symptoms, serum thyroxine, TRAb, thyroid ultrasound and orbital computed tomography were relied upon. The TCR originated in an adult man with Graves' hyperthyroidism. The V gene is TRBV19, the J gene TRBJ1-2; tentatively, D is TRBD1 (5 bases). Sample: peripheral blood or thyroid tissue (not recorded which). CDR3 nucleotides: TGTGCCAGTAGTGGGGGACGGATCTATGGCTACACCTTC. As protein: CASSGGRIYGYTF.